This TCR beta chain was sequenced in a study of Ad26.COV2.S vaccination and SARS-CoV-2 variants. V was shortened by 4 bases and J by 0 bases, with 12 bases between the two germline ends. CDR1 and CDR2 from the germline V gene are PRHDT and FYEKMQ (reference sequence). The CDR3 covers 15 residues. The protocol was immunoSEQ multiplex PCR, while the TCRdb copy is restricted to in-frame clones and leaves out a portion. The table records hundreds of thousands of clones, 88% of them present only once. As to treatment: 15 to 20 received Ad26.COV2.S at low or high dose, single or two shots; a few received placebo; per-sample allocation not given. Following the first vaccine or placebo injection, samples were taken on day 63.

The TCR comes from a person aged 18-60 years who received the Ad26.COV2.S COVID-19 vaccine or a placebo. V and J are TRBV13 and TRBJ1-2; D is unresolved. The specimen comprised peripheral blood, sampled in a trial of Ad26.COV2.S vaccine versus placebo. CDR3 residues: CASSWEEESNYGYTF. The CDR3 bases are TGTGCCAGCAGCTGGGAGGAGGAGTCTAACTATGGCTACACCTTC. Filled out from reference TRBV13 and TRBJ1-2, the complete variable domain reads AAGVIQSPRHLIKEKRETATLKCYPIPRHDTVYWYQQGPGQDPQFLISFYEKMQSDKGSIPDRFSAQQFSDYHSELNMSSLELGDSALYFCASSWEEESNYGYTFGSGTRLTVV.